A selection of T cell receptor beta chains follows, all from one sample in a study of human T cells and chemical hapten exposure. TCRdb used MiXCR to reprocess the 5' RACE reads, holding one entry per CDR3 protein. The repertoire holds about 140,000 distinct CDR3 sequences, with roughly 4.1% as singletons. The receptor set was obtained from a female donor in good health. Each CDR3 is given with its conserved first and last residue.

>TRBV20-1
CSAREKFNGQDYNQPQHF
>TRBV7-2
CASSLDGFNSPLHF
>TRBV20-1
CSARDTGGPEKLFF
>TRBV20-1
CSARDEGRLQTYNSPLHF
>TRBV20-1
CSASEQGASGANVLTF
>TRBV28
CASRDRGRYEQYF
>TRBV10-3
CATSGTGLDEQFF
>TRBV27
CASSLLVRGYTGELFF
>TRBV4-3
CASSQDWGYVRELFF
>TRBV5-1
CASSLDRAATNEKLIF
>TRBV7-9
CASSFLDRAGNTIYF
>TRBV6-5
CASTQAGATNEKLFF
>TRBV11-3
CASSLVGGIGPNTGELFF
>TRBV5-6
CASSPTGSGTDTQYF
>TRBV18
CASSEQETQYF
>TRBV7-2
CASSLRGGRSGELFF
>TRBV12-3/TRBV12-4
CASRPRGAGREKLFF
>TRBV29-1
CSVMQARDAGANVLTF
>TRBV5-1
CASSFPDSYGASGDNEQFF
>TRBV15
CATSRGTDSYGYTF
>TRBV20-1
CSARNEGDWGNYGYTF
>TRBV20-1
CSARDIRGYTF
>TRBV24-1
CATSDAGYNSPLHF
>TRBV3-1
CASSRGAAGLSTDTQYF
>TRBV25-1
CASSRGRATDTQYF
>TRBV6-2/TRBV6-3
CASLTNTEAFF
>TRBV7-9
CASSSSPGGPCSYNSPLHF
>TRBV6-6
CASSTSTGKQPQHF
>TRBV7-2
CASRPTSGPYEQYF
>TRBV29-1
CSVVGGRIGTEAFF
>TRBV7-9
CASRGLAGVPFDTQYF
>TRBV30
CAWSPGPNEKLFF
>TRBV12-3/TRBV12-4
CASRSSGAEGGELFF
>TRBV20-1
CSARVGRGMRGGDINEQFF
>TRBV5-5
CASSFSKTADTQYF
>TRBV10-3
CAINDRVDQPQHF
>TRBV7-2
CASNTISGTGYTDTQYF
>TRBV3-1
CASSQFAPGTGLETQYF
>TRBV20-1
CSAGGALNQPQHF
>TRBV29-1
CSVGRSQETQYF
>TRBV5-1
CASSFSPGVTEAFF
>TRBV6-6
CASSPNDGTDTQYF
>TRBV6-2/TRBV6-3
CASGDSETQYF
>TRBV12-3/TRBV12-4
CASSWGRSNQPQHF
>TRBV14
CASSSTGGHLQFF
>TRBV7-2
CASSLQGVGEQYF